The rows below give T cell receptor beta chains drawn from one sample of a study of metastatic and nonmetastatic thyroid tumors. MiXCR re-clonotyped the PCR reads for TCRdb. There are about 82,000 clones in the sample; 12% occur only once, and 8.5% to 10% lies in the top ten. The sample was tumor tissue. These receptor sequences come from a female donor with papillary thyroid cancer or a benign thyroid nodule (not recorded which). Some clones in this sample may be carry-over from other donors' samples. Each CDR3 is given with its conserved first and last residue. The D gene is left open where the match is weak. Size values are once, few and many counts, or a class for expanded clones, and some rows have none.

cdr3_aa cdr3_nt clone_size v_call d_call j_call
CASSLAGQRANTEAFF TGCGCCAGCAGCTTGGCGGGACAGCGAGCTAACACTGAAGCTTTCTTT many TRBV5-1 TRBD1 TRBJ1-1
CASRLAGASGEQYF TGTGCCAGCAGACTAGCGGGGGCCTCGGGAGAGCAGTACTTC few TRBV6-1 TRBD2 TRBJ2-7
CASIGGGRALDEQFF TGTGCCAGCATTGGAGGCGGGAGGGCCCTGGATGAGCAGTTCTTC medium-sized TRBV2 TRBD2 TRBJ2-1
CASSQTSGQETQYF TGTGCCAGCAGCCAGACTAGCGGGCAAGAGACCCAGTACTTC many TRBV11-2 TRBD2 TRBJ2-5
CASTGRAGETQYF TGTGCCAGTACTGGACGCGCCGGGGAGACCCAGTACTTC many TRBV19 NA TRBJ2-5
CASSLDSGNYEQYF TGTGCCAGCAGCTTAGATTCGGGGAACTACGAGCAGTACTTC many TRBV11-3 NA TRBJ2-7
CASSLEGTSGRNTGELFF TGTGCCAGCAGCTTAGAGGGGACTAGCGGGAGGAACACCGGGGAGCTGTTTTTT NA TRBV11-1 TRBD2 TRBJ2-2
CASSHGQRVYNEQFF TGCGCCAGCAGCCATGGCCAGCGGGTATACAATGAGCAGTTCTTC many TRBV4-1 NA TRBJ2-1
CASSLRGFTEAFF TGTGCCAGCAGTCTCAGGGGTTTCACTGAAGCTTTCTTT many TRBV28 NA TRBJ1-1
CASSYGQSYEQYF TGCGCCAGCAGCTACGGACAGTCCTACGAGCAGTACTTC many TRBV5-1 NA TRBJ2-7
CASSLTSGDNEQFF TGTGCCAGCAGTCTGACTAGCGGAGACAATGAGCAGTTCTTC many TRBV28 TRBD2 TRBJ2-1
CSVEDLVAWQAHRQFF TGCAGCGTTGAAGATTTGGTGGCGTGGCAGGCCCACCGGCAGTTCTTC many TRBV29-1 NA TRBJ2-1
CASSELTGLYGYTF TGTGCCAGCAGTGAATTGACGGGCCTCTATGGCTACACCTTC many TRBV6-1 NA TRBJ1-2
CASSEFGDSTYGYTF TGTGCCAGCAGTGAATTCGGGGACAGCACTTATGGCTACACCTTC many TRBV6-1 TRBD1 TRBJ1-2
CASSLSGQGASEKLFF TGTGCCAGCAGCTTATCGGGACAGGGGGCGAGCGAAAAACTGTTTTTT many TRBV7-9 TRBD1 TRBJ1-4
CASSEAGRRQGLYTGELFF TGTGCCAGCAGTGAAGCGGGTCGCCGACAGGGGTTGTATACCGGGGAGCTGTTTTTT many TRBV6-1 TRBD1 TRBJ2-2
CAGTGSYNSPLHF TGTGCCGGTACCGGATCCTATAATTCACCCCTCCACTTT many TRBV7-9 NA TRBJ1-6
CASSLPGQYNEQFF TGTGCCAGCAGCTTACCTGGGCAGTACAATGAGCAGTTCTTC many TRBV7-2 NA TRBJ2-1
CAWSVGPPLHEQYF TGTGCCTGGAGTGTAGGCCCCCCCCTCCACGAGCAGTACTTC many TRBV30 NA TRBJ2-7
CASPKGGGMSYEQYF TGTGCCAGCCCAAAGGGGGGGGGCATGTCCTACGAGCAGTACTTC many TRBV6-1 NA TRBJ2-7
CASSSREFSYNEQFF TGTGCCAGCAGTAGCCGGGAGTTCTCCTACAATGAGCAGTTCTTC many TRBV6-1 NA TRBJ2-1
CASSSVTGYEQYF TGTGCCAGCAGCTCAGTGACAGGATACGAGCAGTACTTC many TRBV7-3 NA TRBJ2-7
CASSETLPGSSPLHF TGTGCCAGCAGTGAAACGTTGCCAGGGTCTTCACCCCTCCACTTT many TRBV2 NA TRBJ1-6
CASLTSGTYNEQFF TGTGCCAGCCTTACTAGCGGGACCTACAATGAGCAGTTCTTC many TRBV6-1 TRBD2 TRBJ2-1
CASSSILVTSASNTGELFF TGCGCCAGCAGCTCCATCCTCGTGACTAGCGCTTCGAACACCGGGGAGCTGTTTTTT many TRBV5-1 TRBD2 TRBJ2-2
CASSLIGSAGPLRNEHFF TGTGCCAGCAGCTTGATCGGGTCCGCGGGGCCACTGCGCAATGAGCATTTCTTC few TRBV11-2 NA TRBJ2-1
CASSPGRSNQPQHF TGTGCCAGCAGTCCTGGGAGGAGCAATCAGCCCCAGCATTTT many TRBV6-1 NA TRBJ1-5
CASTPTSAAPDTQYF TGTGCCAGCACCCCGACTAGCGCGGCGCCAGATACGCAGTATTTT many TRBV27 TRBD2 TRBJ2-3
CASRSGSTGQSYEQYF TGCGCCAGCAGATCCGGTAGTACAGGGCAGAGTTACGAGCAGTACTTC NA TRBV5-1 NA TRBJ2-7
CASSASDRGYEQYF TGTGCCAGCAGCGCTTCCGACAGGGGGTACGAGCAGTACTTC many TRBV6-1 TRBD1 TRBJ2-7
CASSIWISRGNEQYF TGTGCCAGTAGTATTTGGATAAGCAGGGGAAACGAGCAGTACTTC many TRBV19 NA TRBJ2-7
CASSLGGRTQPQHF TGTGCCAGCAGTTTGGGGGGCAGGACGCAGCCCCAGCATTTT many TRBV12-3/TRBV12-4 NA TRBJ1-5
CASSGVGGYPSGSSVLTF TGTGCCAGCAGTGGAGTAGGCGGGTACCCCTCTGGGTCTAGCGTCCTGACTTTC NA TRBV2 NA TRBJ2-6
CAISGDRAPGNTIYF TGTGCCATCAGTGGGGACAGGGCCCCTGGAAACACCATATATTTT many TRBV10-3 TRBD1 TRBJ1-3
CASSLAGEDEQFF TGTGCCAGCAGCCTAGCGGGAGAGGATGAGCAGTTCTTC NA TRBV7-2 TRBD2 TRBJ2-1
CISRDRQAPDYEQYF TGCATTTCTAGAGATCGGCAGGCACCCGACTACGAGCAGTACTTC NA TRBV20-1 NA TRBJ2-7
CASSAGGVQETQYF TGTGCCAGCAGCGCGGGAGGGGTACAAGAGACCCAGTACTTC many TRBV27 TRBD2 TRBJ2-5
CASSDHGAGGIVTEAFF TGTGCCAGCAGCGACCACGGGGCAGGGGGAATCGTCACTGAAGCTTTCTTT NA TRBV9 TRBD1 TRBJ1-1
CASSRGQFTGELFF TGTGCCAGCAGCCGAGGACAGTTCACCGGGGAGCTGTTTTTT many TRBV7-9 NA TRBJ2-2
CASSPQGADNEKLFF TGTGCCAGCAGTCCCCAGGGGGCGGATAATGAAAAACTGTTTTTT many TRBV12-3/TRBV12-4 TRBD1 TRBJ1-4
CASSEGDSSYEQYF TGTGCCAGCAGTGAGGGGGACAGCTCCTACGAGCAGTACTTC few TRBV6-1 TRBD1 TRBJ2-7
CASRPEVLYPSGANVLTF TGTGCCAGCAGACCGGAGGTACTCTACCCATCTGGGGCCAACGTCCTGACTTTC NA TRBV11-1 NA TRBJ2-6
CASNPGLAKNIQYF TGTGCCAGCAATCCCGGACTAGCCAAAAACATTCAGTACTTC many TRBV2 NA TRBJ2-4
CATRQGVTGELFF TGTGCCACCAGACAGGGGGTCACCGGGGAGCTGTTTTTT medium-sized TRBV24-1 TRBD1 TRBJ2-2
CASSSLSPGEQYF TGTGCCAGCAGCTCACTGTCTCCGGGCGAGCAGTACTTC many TRBV11-3 NA TRBJ2-7
CSARLRDRGTEAFF TGCAGTGCTAGGCTCAGGGACAGGGGCACTGAAGCTTTCTTT NA TRBV20-1 TRBD1 TRBJ1-1
CASSVAGNSPLHF TGTGCCAGCAGCGTAGCAGGAAATTCACCCCTCCACTTT many TRBV9 NA TRBJ1-6
CATMETGANVLTF TGTGCCACCATGGAGACTGGGGCCAACGTCCTGACTTTC many TRBV24-1 NA TRBJ2-6
CASSFMRGQGNAEAFF TGTGCCAGCAGTTTTATGAGAGGACAGGGGAATGCTGAAGCTTTCTTT many TRBV12-3/TRBV12-4 TRBD1 TRBJ1-1
CASSSPQGADTQYF TGCGCCAGCAGCTCACCCCAGGGCGCAGATACGCAGTATTTT NA TRBV5-1 NA TRBJ2-3
CSASGGGYGYTF TGCAGTGCTTCGGGGGGAGGGTATGGCTACACCTTC many TRBV20-1 NA TRBJ1-2
CASSYGLTDTQYF TGTGCCAGTAGTTACGGCTTAACAGATACGCAGTATTTT many TRBV19 NA TRBJ2-3